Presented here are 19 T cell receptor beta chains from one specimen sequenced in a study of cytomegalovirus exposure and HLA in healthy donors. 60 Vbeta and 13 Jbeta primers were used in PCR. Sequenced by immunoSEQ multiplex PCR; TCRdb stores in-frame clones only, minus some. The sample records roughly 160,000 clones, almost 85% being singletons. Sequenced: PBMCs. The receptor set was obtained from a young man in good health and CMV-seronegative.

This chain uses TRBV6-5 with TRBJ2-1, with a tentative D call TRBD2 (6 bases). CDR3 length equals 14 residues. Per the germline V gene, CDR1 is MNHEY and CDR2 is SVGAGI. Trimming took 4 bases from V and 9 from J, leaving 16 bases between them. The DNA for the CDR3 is TGTGCCAGCAGTTCTCTGGGGGGAATCGGTGAGCAGTTCTTC. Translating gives CASSSLGGIGEQFF.

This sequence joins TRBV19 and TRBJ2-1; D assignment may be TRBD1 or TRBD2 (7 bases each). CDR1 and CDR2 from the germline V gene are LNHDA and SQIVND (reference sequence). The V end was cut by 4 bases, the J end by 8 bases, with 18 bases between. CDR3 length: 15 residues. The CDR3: CASSRDREGSDEQFF. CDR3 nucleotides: TGTGCCAGTAGTAGAGACAGGGAGGGGTCCGATGAGCAGTTCTTC.

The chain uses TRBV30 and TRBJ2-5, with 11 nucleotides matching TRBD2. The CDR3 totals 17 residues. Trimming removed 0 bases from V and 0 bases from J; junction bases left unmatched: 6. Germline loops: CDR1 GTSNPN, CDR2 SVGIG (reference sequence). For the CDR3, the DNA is TGTGCCTGGAGTGTTCAACTAGCGGGGGTGTACCAAGAGACCCAGTACTTC. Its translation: CAWSVQLAGVYQETQYF.

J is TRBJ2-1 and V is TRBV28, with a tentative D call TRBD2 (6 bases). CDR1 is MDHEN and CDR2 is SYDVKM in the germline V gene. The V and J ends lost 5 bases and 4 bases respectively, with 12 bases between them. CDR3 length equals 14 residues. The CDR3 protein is CASSPGGIYNEQFF. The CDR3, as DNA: TGTGCCAGCAGTCCCGGGGGAATATACAATGAGCAGTTCTTC.

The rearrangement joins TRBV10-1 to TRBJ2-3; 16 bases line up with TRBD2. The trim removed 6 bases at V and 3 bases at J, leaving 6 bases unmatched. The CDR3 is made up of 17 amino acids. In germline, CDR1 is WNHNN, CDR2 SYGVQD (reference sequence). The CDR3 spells CASSSGTSGGVTDTQYF. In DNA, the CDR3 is TGCGCCAGCAGCTCCGGGACTAGCGGGGGGGTGACAGATACGCAGTATTTT.

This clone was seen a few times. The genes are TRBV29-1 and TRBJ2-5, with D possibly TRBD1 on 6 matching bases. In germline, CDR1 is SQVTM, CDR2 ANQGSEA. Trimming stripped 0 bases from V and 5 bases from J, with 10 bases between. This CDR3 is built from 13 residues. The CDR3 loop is CSVEEGQGETQYF. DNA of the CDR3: TGCAGCGTTGAAGAAGGGCAGGGGGAGACCCAGTACTTC. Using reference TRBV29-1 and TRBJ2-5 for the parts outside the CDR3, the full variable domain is SAVISQKPSRDICQRGTSLTIQCQVDSQVTMMFWYRQQPGQSLTLIATANQGSEATYESGFVIDKFPISRPNLTFSTLTVSNMSPEDSSIYLCSVEEGQGETQYFGPGTRLLVL.

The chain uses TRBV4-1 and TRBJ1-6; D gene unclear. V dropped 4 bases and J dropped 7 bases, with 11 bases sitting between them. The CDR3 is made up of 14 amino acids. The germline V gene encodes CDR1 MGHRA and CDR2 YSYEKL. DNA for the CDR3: TGCGCCAGCAGCCGCGAACAGCAAAATTCACCCCTCCACTTT. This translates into CASSREQQNSPLHF.

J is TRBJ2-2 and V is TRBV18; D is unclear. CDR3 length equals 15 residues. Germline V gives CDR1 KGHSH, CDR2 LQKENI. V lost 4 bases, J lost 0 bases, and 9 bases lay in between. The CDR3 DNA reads TGTGCCAGCTCACTGTGGGCAGCGAACACCGGGGAGCTGTTTTTT. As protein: CASSLWAANTGELFF.

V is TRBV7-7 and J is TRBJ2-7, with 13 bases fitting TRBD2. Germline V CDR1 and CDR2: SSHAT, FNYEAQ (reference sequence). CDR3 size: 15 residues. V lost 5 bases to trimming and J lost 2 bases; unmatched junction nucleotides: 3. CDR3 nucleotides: TGTGCCAGCAGCCCGGGACTAGCGGGAACCTACGAGCAGTACTTC. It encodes CASSPGLAGTYEQYF.

The CDR3 loop is CASSKTGVGTDTQYF. The CDR3 DNA follows: TGTGCCAGCAGTAAGACAGGGGTGGGCACAGATACGCAGTATTTT. V usage is TRBV2 and J usage is TRBJ2-3, with 8 bases matching TRBD1. V dropped 5 bases and J dropped 1; count of bases not matched to a gene: 5. The CDR3 consists of 15 residues. Germline V gene data show CDR1 as SNHLY and CDR2 as FYNNEI.

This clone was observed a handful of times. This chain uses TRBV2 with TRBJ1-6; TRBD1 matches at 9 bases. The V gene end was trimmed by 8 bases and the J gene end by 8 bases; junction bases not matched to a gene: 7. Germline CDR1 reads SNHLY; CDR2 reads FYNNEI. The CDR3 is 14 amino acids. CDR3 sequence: CASSGTGPDSPLHF. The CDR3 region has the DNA TGTGCCAGCTCCGGGACAGGGCCCGATTCACCCCTCCACTTT.

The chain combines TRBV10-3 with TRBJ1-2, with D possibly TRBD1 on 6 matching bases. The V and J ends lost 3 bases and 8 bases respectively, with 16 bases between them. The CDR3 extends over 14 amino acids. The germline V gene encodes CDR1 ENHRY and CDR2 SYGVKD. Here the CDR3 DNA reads TGTGCCATCAGTGACTTGACAGGAGCAAGGGGCTACACCTTC. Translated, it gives CAISDLTGARGYTF.

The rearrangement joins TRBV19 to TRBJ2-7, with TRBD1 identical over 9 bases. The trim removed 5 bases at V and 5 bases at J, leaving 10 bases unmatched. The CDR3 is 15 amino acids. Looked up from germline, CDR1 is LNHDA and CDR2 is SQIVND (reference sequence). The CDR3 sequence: CASSGRDRVADEQYF. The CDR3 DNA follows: TGTGCCAGTAGTGGCCGGGACAGGGTAGCGGACGAGCAGTACTTC. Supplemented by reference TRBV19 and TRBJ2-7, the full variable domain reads DGGITQSPKYLFRKEGQNVTLSCEQNLNHDAMYWYRQDPGQGLRLIYYSQIVNDFQKGDIAEGYSVSREKKESFPLTVTSAQKNPTAFYLCASSGRDRVADEQYFGPGTRLTVT.

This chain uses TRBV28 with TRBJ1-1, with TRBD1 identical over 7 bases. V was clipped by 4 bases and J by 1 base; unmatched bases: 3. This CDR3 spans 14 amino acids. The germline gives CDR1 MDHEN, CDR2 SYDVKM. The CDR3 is CASSSRQGNTEAFF. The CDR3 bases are TGTGCCAGCAGTTCGAGACAGGGGAACACTGAAGCTTTCTTT. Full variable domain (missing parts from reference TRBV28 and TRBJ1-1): DVKVTQSSRYLVKRTGEKVFLECVQDMDHENMFWYRQDPGLGLRLIYFSYDVKMKEKGDIPEGYSVSREKKERFSLILESASTNQTSMYLCASSSRQGNTEAFFGQGTRLTVV.

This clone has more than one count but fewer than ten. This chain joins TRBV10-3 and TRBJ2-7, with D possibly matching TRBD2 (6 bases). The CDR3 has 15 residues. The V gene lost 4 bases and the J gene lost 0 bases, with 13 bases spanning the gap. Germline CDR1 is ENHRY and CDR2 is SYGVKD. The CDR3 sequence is CAISGRDFSSYEQYF. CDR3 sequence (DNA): TGTGCCATCAGTGGGAGGGACTTCAGCTCCTACGAGCAGTACTTC.

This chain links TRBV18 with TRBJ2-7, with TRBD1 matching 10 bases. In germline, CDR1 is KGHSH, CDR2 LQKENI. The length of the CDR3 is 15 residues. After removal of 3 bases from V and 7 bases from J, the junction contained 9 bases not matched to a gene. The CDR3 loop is CASSPDRGRNSEQYF. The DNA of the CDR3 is TGTGCCAGCTCACCTGACAGGGGGCGAAATTCTGAGCAGTACTTC.

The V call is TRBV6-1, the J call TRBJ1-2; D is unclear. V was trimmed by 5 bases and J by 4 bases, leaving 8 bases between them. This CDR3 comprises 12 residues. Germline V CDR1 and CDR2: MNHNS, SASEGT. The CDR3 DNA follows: TGTGCCAGCAGTCGGGAGAGCTATGGCTACACCTTC. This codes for CASSRESYGYTF.

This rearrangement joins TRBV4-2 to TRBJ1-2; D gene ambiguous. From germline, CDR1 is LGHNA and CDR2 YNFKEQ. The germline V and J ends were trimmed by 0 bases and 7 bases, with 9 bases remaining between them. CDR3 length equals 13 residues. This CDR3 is CASSQDAAGGYTF. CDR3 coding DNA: TGTGCCAGCAGCCAAGATGCGGCGGGTGGCTACACCTTC.

The CDR3 bases are TGTGCCAGCAGTAGACAGGTTAGCTCCTACGAGCAGTACTTC. Translation gives CASSRQVSSYEQYF. This chain links TRBV2 with TRBJ2-7, with D possibly being TRBD1 (6 bases). CDR3 length: 14 amino acids. V dropped 5 bases and J dropped 0 bases, with 11 bases sitting between them. Germline CDR1 and CDR2: SNHLY and FYNNEI.